This record concerns one T cell receptor (beta chain) sequence. The sample originates from a study of cytomegalovirus exposure and HLA in healthy donors. Primers: 60 Vbeta forward and 13 Jbeta reverse. The method was immunoSEQ multiplex PCR; TCRdb's version includes in-frame clones alone and lacks a portion of them. The sample has about 200,000 clones; approximately 70% are singletons. Germline CDR1 reads SGHDT; CDR2 reads YYEEEE. This CDR3 is built from 15 residues. The V gene lost 4 bases and the J gene lost 10 bases, with 23 bases spanning the gap. Sequencing input: PBMCs. This chain uses TRBV5-6 with TRBJ1-1, with TRBD1 as a possible D gene (5 bases). The receptor was derived from a woman aged 30 to 39 in good health and CMV-seronegative. The DNA for the CDR3 is TGTGCCAGCAGCCCCCGGTTGGGGCCTACGAAGGGAGCTTTCTTT. Translated: CASSPRLGPTKGAFF.